Sequencing of this TCR beta chain was carried out in a study of PD-1 blockade in classical Hodgkin lymphoma. All patients relapsed after autologous stem cell transplantation, and brentuximab vedotin exposure varied. Thawed PBMCs were the source of CD8+ T cells, obtained through magnetic negative selection. Complete response, partial response or progressive disease was recorded as best response. Findings and caveats of the study: In CD4+ cells, TCR diversity went up significantly by C4D1, but in CD8+ cells it did not.

In regard to this clone: Its antigen remains unknown.

Trimming removed 1 base at V and 6 bases at J, with 11 bases between. Germline V CDR1 and CDR2: SGHKS, YYEKEE (reference sequence). This CDR3 spans 14 amino acids. Assay: immunoSEQ multiplex PCR; the TCRdb copy retains only in-frame clones and omits some. The sample records some 25,000 clones, just over 85% being singletons. Sequencing was performed on CD8+ T cells from blood, taken at baseline. The receptor was isolated from a human donor with classical Hodgkin lymphoma. The chain has TRBV5-5 and TRBJ1-5; a possible D gene is TRBD1 (5 bases). The CDR3 loop reads CASSLSGGGQPQHF. The DNA of the CDR3 is TGTGCCAGCAGCTTGTCGGGGGGAGGTCAGCCCCAGCATTTT.